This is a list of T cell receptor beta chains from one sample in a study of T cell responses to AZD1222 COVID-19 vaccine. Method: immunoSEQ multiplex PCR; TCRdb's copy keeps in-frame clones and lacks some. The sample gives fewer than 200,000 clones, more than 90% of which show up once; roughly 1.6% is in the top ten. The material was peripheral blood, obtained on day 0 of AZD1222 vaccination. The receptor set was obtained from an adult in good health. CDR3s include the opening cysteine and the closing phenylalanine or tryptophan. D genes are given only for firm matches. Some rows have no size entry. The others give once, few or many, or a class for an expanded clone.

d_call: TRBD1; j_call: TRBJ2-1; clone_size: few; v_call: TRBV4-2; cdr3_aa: CASSQMTGAGEQFF; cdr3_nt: TGTGCCAGCAGCCAAATGACAGGGGCGGGTGAGCAGTTCTTC
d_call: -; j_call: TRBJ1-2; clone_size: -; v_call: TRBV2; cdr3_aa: CASSVHRYGYTF; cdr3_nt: TGTGCCAGCAGTGTTCACCGGTATGGCTACACCTTC
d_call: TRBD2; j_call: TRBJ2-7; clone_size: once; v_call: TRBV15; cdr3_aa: CATSRSSGPLYEQYF; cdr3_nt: TGTGCCACCAGCAGGAGTAGCGGGCCACTTTACGAGCAGTACTTC
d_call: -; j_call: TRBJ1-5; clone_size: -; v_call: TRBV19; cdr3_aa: CASSMGSQPQHF; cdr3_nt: TGTGCCAGTAGTATGGGGAGTCAGCCCCAGCATTTT
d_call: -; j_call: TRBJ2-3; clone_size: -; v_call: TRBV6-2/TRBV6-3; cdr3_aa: CASSYQRLGSDTQYF; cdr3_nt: TGTGCCAGCAGTTACCAACGGCTCGGCTCAGATACGCAGTATTTT
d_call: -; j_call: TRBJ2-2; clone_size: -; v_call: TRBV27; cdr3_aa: CASSPQGVTGELFF; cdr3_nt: TGTGCCAGCAGTCCACAGGGTGTGACCGGGGAGCTGTTTTTT
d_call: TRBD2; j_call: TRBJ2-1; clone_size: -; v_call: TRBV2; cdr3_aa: CASSEAGLAGGNEQFF; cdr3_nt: TGTGCCAGCAGTGAAGCAGGACTAGCGGGAGGCAATGAGCAGTTCTTC
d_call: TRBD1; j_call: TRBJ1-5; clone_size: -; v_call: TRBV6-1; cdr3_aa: CASSETHPRDSEHF; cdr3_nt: TGTGCCAGCAGTGAAACTCATCCGCGGGACAGCGAGCATTTT
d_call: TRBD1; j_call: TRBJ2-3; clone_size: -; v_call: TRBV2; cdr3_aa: CASREDRGGTDTQYF; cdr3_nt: TGTGCCAGCAGGGAGGACAGGGGTGGCACAGATACGCAGTATTTT
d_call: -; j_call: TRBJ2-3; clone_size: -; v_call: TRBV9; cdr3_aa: CASSVGTLGGTDTQYF; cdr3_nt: TGTGCCAGCAGCGTAGGGACTCTCGGGGGCACAGATACGCAGTATTTT
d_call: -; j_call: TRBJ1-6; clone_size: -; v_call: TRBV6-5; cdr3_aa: CASSYTWGRDSPLHF; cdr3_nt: TGTGCCAGCAGTTACACCTGGGGGCGAGATTCACCCCTCCACTTT
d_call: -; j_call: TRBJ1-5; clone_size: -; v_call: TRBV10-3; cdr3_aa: CAISAGQASNQPQHF; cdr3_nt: TGTGCCATCAGTGCTGGACAAGCTAGCAATCAGCCCCAGCATTTT
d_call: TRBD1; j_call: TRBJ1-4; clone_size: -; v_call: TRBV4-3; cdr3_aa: CASSHRPRDRGEKLFF; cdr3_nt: TGCGCCAGCAGCCATAGACCCCGGGACAGGGGTGAAAAACTGTTTTTT
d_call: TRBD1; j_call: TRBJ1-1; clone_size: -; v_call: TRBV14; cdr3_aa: CASSPPRDSGTEAFF; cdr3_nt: TGTGCCAGCAGCCCTCCCAGGGACAGCGGCACTGAAGCTTTCTTT
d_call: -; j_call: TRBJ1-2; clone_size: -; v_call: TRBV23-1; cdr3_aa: CASSQSWGRGLGGYTF; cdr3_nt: TGCGCCAGCAGTCAATCATGGGGGCGAGGACTGGGCGGCTACACCTTC
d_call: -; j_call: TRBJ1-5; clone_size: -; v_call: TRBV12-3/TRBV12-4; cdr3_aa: CASKKGANQPQHF; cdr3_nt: TGTGCCAGCAAAAAAGGGGCCAATCAGCCCCAGCATTTT
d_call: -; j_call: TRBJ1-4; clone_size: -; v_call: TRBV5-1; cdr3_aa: CASSFTGRLRNEKLFF; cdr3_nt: TGCGCCAGCAGCTTTACCGGACGCCTGCGAAATGAAAAACTGTTTTTT
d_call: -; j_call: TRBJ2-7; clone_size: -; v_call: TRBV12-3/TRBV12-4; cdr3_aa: CASSLAGNYEQYF; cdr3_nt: TGTGCCAGCAGTTTAGCAGGGAATTACGAGCAGTACTTC
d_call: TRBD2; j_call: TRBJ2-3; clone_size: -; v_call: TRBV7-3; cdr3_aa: CASSSGLAGGQDTQYF; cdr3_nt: TGTGCCAGCAGCTCCGGACTAGCGGGAGGACAAGATACGCAGTATTTT
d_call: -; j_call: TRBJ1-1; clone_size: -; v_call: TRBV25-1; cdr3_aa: CASSGYMNTEAFF; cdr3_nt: TGTGCCAGCAGTGGATACATGAACACTGAAGCTTTCTTT
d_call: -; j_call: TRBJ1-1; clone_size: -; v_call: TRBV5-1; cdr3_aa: CASSLGETMNTEAFF; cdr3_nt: TGCGCCAGCAGCTTGGGGGAGACGATGAACACTGAAGCTTTCTTT
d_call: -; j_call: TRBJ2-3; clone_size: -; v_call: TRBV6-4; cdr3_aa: CASSDSHSSTDTQYF; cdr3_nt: TGTGCCAGCAGTGACTCGCATAGTAGCACAGATACGCAGTATTTT